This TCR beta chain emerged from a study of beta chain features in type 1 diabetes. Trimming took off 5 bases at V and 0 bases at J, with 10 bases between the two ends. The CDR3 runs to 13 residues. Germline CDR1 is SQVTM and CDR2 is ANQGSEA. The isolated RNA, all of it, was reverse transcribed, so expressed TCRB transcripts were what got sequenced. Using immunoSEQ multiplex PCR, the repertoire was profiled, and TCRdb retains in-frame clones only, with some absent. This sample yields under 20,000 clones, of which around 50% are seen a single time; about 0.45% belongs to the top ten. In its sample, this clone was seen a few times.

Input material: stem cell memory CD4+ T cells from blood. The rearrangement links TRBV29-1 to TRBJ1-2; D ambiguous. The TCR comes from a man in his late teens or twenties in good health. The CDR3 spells CSVPAISNYGYTF. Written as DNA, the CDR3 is TGCAGCGTTCCCGCGATTTCTAACTATGGCTACACCTTC.